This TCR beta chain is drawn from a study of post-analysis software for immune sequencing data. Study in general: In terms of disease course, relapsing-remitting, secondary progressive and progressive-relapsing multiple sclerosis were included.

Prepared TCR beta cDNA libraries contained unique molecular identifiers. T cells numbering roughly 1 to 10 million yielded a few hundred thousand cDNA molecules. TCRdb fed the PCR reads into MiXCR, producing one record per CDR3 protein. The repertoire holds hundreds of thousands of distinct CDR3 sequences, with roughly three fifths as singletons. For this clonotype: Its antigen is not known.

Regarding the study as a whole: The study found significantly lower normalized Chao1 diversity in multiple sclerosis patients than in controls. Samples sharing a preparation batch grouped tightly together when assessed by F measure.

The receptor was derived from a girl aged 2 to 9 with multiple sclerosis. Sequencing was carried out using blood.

CDR3 in amino acids: CSARQGLVNSPLHF. DNA of the CDR3: TGCAGTGCTCGACAGGGTTTGGTTAATTCACCCCTCCACTTT. The rearrangement links TRBV20-1 to TRBJ1-6, with 7 positions matching TRBD1. Germline assignment: CDR1 DFQATT and CDR2 SNEGSKA (reference sequence). The CDR3 has 14 amino acids. J was trimmed by 6 bases and V by 5 bases; bases with no gene match: 7.